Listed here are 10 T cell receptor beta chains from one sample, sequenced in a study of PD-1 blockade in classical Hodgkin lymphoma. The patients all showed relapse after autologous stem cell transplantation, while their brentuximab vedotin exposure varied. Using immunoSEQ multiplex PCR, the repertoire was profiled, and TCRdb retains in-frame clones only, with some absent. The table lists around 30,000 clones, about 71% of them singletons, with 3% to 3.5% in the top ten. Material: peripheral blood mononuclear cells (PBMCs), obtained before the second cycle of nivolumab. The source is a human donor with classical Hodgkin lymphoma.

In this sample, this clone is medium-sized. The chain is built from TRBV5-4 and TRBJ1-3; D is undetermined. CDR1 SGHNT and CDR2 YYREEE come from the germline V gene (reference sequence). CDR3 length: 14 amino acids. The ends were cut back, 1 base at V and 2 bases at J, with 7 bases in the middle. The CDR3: CASSLTGAGNTIYF. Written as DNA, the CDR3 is TGTGCCAGCAGCTTGACCGGGGCTGGAAACACCATATATTTT.

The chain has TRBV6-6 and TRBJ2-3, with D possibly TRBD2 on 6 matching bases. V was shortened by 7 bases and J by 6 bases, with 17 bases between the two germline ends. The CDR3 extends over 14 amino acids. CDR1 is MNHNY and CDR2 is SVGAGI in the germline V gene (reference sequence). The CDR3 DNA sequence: TGTGCCAGCACCCCGGGACCCGGGAGTGATACGCAGTATTTT. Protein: CASTPGPGSDTQYF.

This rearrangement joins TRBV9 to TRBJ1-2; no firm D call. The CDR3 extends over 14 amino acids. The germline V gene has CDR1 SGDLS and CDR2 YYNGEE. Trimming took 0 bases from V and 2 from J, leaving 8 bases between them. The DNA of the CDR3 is TGTGCCAGCAGCGTAGAGGCCCCCAACTATGGCTACACCTTC. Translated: CASSVEAPNYGYTF. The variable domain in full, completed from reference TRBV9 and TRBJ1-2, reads DSGVTQTPKHLITATGQRVTLRCSPRSGDLSVYWYQQSLDQGLQFLIQYYNGEERAKGNILERFSAQQFPDLHSELNLSSLELGDSALYFCASSVEAPNYGYTFGSGTRLTVV.

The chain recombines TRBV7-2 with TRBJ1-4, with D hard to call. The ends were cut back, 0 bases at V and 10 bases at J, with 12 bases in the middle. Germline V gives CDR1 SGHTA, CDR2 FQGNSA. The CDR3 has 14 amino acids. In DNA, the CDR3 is TGTGCCAGCAGCTTAGCACTCCGAGGAGGAAAACTGTTTTTT. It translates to CASSLALRGGKLFF.

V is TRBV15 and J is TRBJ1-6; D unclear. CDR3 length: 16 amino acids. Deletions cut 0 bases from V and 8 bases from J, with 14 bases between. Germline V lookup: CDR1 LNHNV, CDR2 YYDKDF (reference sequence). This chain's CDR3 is CATSRERRNLDSPLHF. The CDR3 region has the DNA TGTGCCACCAGCAGAGAAAGACGCAATCTGGATTCACCCCTCCACTTT.

The CDR3 region is CASSDAGDQETQYF. CDR3 in DNA: TGTGCCAGCAGTGATGCGGGGGATCAGGAGACCCAGTACTTC. This sequence joins TRBV2 and TRBJ2-5, with 7 nucleotides matching TRBD2. J gave up 5 bases and V 3 bases, and 6 bases lay outside the gene matches. There are 14 residues in the CDR3. From germline, CDR1 is SNHLY and CDR2 FYNNEI.

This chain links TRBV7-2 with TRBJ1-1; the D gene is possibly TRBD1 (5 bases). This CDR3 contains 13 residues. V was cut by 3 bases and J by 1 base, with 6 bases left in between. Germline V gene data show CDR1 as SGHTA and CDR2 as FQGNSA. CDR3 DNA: TGTGCCAGCAGCTTGGGGCAGAACACTGAAGCTTTCTTT. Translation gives CASSLGQNTEAFF. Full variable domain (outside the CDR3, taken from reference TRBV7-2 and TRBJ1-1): GAGVSQSPSNKVTEKGKDVELRCDPISGHTALYWYRQSLGQGLEFLIYFQGNSAPDKSGLPSDRFSAERTGGSVSTLTIQRTQQEDSAVYLCASSLGQNTEAFFGQGTRLTVV.

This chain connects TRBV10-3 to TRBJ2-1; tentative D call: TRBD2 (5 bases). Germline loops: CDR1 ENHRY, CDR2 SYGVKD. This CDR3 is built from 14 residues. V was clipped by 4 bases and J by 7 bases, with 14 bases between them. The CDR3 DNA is TGTGCCATCAGTGGGGGTAGCTCGGGAAATGAGCAGTTCTTC. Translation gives CAISGGSSGNEQFF.

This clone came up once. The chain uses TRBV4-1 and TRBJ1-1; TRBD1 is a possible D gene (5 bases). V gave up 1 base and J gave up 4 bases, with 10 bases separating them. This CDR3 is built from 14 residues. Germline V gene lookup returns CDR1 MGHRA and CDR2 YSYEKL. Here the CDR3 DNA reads TGCGCCAGCAGCCAAGTCAGGGAGGCCACTGAAGCTTTCTTT. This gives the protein CASSQVREATEAFF.

The CDR3 spells CASSTTSGGAQETQYF. Here the CDR3 DNA reads TGTGCCAGCTCAACTACTAGCGGGGGGGCCCAAGAGACCCAGTACTTC. This chain connects TRBV18 to TRBJ2-5, with 13 bases fitting TRBD2. V gave up 5 bases and J gave up 1 base; unmatched junction bases: 4. CDR3 size: 16 residues. Germline V gives CDR1 KGHSH, CDR2 LQKENI.